Given below is one TCR beta chain in context. Germline CDR1 LGHNA, CDR2 YNFKEQ. This CDR3 is built from 16 residues. Trimming took off 1 base at V and 0 bases at J, with 10 bases between the two ends. This sample stems from a study of cytotoxic CD8 clonotypes in ibrutinib-treated CLL. Background on the study: Response samples were obtained once patients had received a median around 12 months of treatment, range 6 to 36.

Deep sequencing aimed at 1 in 200,000 to 1 in 1 million T cells' resolution. TCRdb's copy holds only in-frame clones and misses some; the assay was immunoSEQ multiplex PCR. Of about 310,000 clones in the sample, about 80% are singletons; the top ten hold 5% to 7%. This sequence originates from a human donor with chronic lymphocytic leukemia. Sequencing used PBMCs, obtained before ibrutinib treatment. This chain joins TRBV4-2 and TRBJ1-3, with D unclear. The CDR3 region is CASSQAPQSSGNTIYF. In DNA form, the CDR3 reads TGTGCCAGCAGCCAAGCCCCACAGAGCTCTGGAAACACCATATATTTT.